One and the same sample provided the 24 T cell receptor beta chains below, sequenced in a study of shared clonotypes between healthy human individuals. This table comes from immunoSEQ multiplex PCR, and its TCRdb copy is limited to in-frame clones, with some not included. The sample yields about 590,000 clones, around 95% seen once. It was CD45RO-negative cells, positively selected for CCR7, that made up naive CD8 cells, with terminally differentiated effector memory CD45RA+ cells excluded. The sample was naive CD8+ T cells sorted from blood. The source is a young woman in good health.

The rearrangement uses TRBV5-1 and TRBJ2-1; 7 nucleotides match TRBD1. Germline lookup yields CDR1 SGHRS and CDR2 YFSETQ. With 4 bases clipped from V and 0 bases from J, the junction kept 7 bases outside the gene matches. The length of the CDR3 is 16 residues. In nucleotides, the CDR3 is TGCGCCAGCAGCCTAGGGGACAGCAGCTCCTACAATGAGCAGTTCTTC. As protein: CASSLGDSSSYNEQFF.

J is TRBJ1-2 and V is TRBV11-2; D not certain. This CDR3 has 13 residues. The V and J ends lost 3 bases and 4 bases respectively, with 9 bases between them. The germline V gene encodes CDR1 SGHAT and CDR2 FQNNGV. CDR3 loop: CASSFKASYGYTF. The CDR3 region has the DNA TGTGCCAGCAGCTTTAAGGCCTCCTATGGCTACACCTTC.

This sequence joins TRBV6-6 and TRBJ2-3; D is uncertain. V lost 8 bases, J lost 1 base, and 13 bases lay in between. The germline CDR1 and CDR2 sequences are MNHNY and SVGAGI (reference sequence). The CDR3 loop spans 14 amino acids. CDR3 protein: CASSHRSGTDTQYF. The CDR3 nucleotides are TGTGCCAGCTCCCACCGGTCCGGCACAGATACGCAGTATTTT.

V is TRBV15 and J is TRBJ2-5; D possibly uses TRBD1 or TRBD2 (5 bases each). Germline V gene lookup returns CDR1 LNHNV and CDR2 YYDKDF (reference sequence). Trimming removed 0 bases at V and 9 bases at J, with 8 bases between. The CDR3 is 12 residues long. CDR3 region: CATSREPGPQYF. As DNA, the CDR3 is TGTGCCACCAGCAGAGAACCGGGACCCCAGTACTTC.

The rearrangement links TRBV6-5 to TRBJ1-1, with 8 bases matching TRBD1. The length of the CDR3 is 14 residues. The germline gives CDR1 MNHEY, CDR2 SVGAGI. V was pared by 8 bases and J by 4 bases, with 9 bases of the junction left unmatched. The CDR3 nucleotides are TGTGCCAGCCGCCCGACAGGGGAGGGCACTGAAGCTTTCTTT. Protein product: CASRPTGEGTEAFF.

The genes are TRBV27 and TRBJ1-5, with D possibly matching TRBD1 (6 bases). The CDR3 contains 15 residues. Germline V gene lookup returns CDR1 MNHEY and CDR2 SMNVEV (reference sequence). The ends were cut back, 5 bases at V and 7 bases at J, with 18 bases in the middle. CDR3 sequence reads: CASSPPSGAWQPQHF. The CDR3 DNA reads as TGTGCCAGCAGTCCCCCCTCGGGGGCCTGGCAGCCCCAGCATTTT.

The gene calls are TRBV5-1 and TRBJ1-5; the D gene is possibly TRBD1 (6 bases). Trimming shortened V by 7 bases and J by 5 bases, and 25 bases separated the two germline ends. Germline V gives CDR1 SGHRS, CDR2 YFSETQ. CDR3 size: 17 residues. CDR3 amino acids: CASYTLVLGRGDQPQHF. Written as DNA, the CDR3 is TGCGCCAGCTACACCCTTGTGTTGGGCAGGGGAGATCAGCCCCAGCATTTT. Full variable domain (missing parts from reference TRBV5-1 and TRBJ1-5): KAGVTQTPRYLIKTRGQQVTLSCSPISGHRSVSWYQQTPGQGLQFLFEYFSETQRNKGNFPGRFSGRQFSNSRSEMNVSTLELGDSALYLCASYTLVLGRGDQPQHFGDGTRLSIL.

The chain links TRBV6-5 to TRBJ2-2, with 10 bases identical to TRBD2. The length of the CDR3 is 15 residues. V shed 5 bases, J shed 3 bases, and the junction held 3 bases outside the gene matches. Germline V gene lookup returns CDR1 MNHEY and CDR2 SVGAGI. The CDR3 sequence: CASSKREGDTGELFF. CDR3 coding DNA: TGTGCCAGCAGTAAGCGGGAGGGCGACACCGGGGAGCTGTTTTTT.

This chain uses TRBV5-4 with TRBJ2-7, with D possibly being TRBD1 (6 bases). Germline V gene data show CDR1 as SGHNT and CDR2 as YYREEE (reference sequence). The V gene lost 4 bases and the J gene lost 6 bases, with 14 bases spanning the gap. The CDR3 totals 13 residues. The CDR3 is CASSDSRGVEQYF. The CDR3 region has the DNA TGTGCCAGCAGCGACTCCAGGGGCGTCGAGCAGTACTTC.

The chain uses TRBV25-1 and TRBJ2-5, with D perhaps TRBD2 (6 bases). The CDR3 sequence is 16 residues long. Trimming shortened V by 2 bases and J by 5 bases, and 18 bases separated the two germline ends. The germline V gene encodes CDR1 MGHDK and CDR2 SYGVNS. The CDR3 here is CASSEGGFVFRETQYF. DNA for the CDR3: TGTGCCAGCAGTGAAGGAGGGTTCGTATTCAGGGAGACCCAGTACTTC.

This clone was picked up one time. V and J are TRBV27 and TRBJ2-1; maybe TRBD2 (5 bases). Between the trimmed V and J ends, which lost 5 bases and 3 bases, there was a span of 11 bases. This CDR3 has 14 residues. Germline lookup yields CDR1 MNHEY and CDR2 SMNVEV (reference sequence). The CDR3 here is CASSTGGGYNEQFF. The CDR3 bases are TGTGCCAGCAGTACTGGAGGCGGCTACAATGAGCAGTTCTTC.

This chain joins TRBV28 and TRBJ1-4; D gene unclear. CDR1 is MDHEN and CDR2 is SYDVKM in the germline V gene. The germline V and J ends were trimmed by 3 bases and 0 bases, with 8 bases remaining between them. This CDR3 is 15 amino acids long. CDR3 sequence reads: CASSLVSATNEKLFF. The CDR3 bases are TGTGCCAGCAGTTTGGTTTCCGCAACTAATGAAAAACTGTTTTTT.

V usage is TRBV7-2 and J usage is TRBJ1-5, with D possibly being TRBD1 (5 bases). Per the germline V gene, CDR1 is SGHTA and CDR2 is FQGNSA. CDR3 length: 16 residues. V dropped 5 bases and J dropped 0 bases, with 14 bases sitting between them. In DNA form, the CDR3 reads TGTGCCAGCAGCCAAAGCGGGGGTTTTAGCAATCAGCCCCAGCATTTT. Protein: CASSQSGGFSNQPQHF.

The V call is TRBV29-1, the J call TRBJ2-1; D perhaps matches TRBD2 (6 bases). V was pared by 4 bases and J by 4 bases, with 14 bases between. Germline assignment: CDR1 SQVTM and CDR2 ANQGSEA. The CDR3 covers 14 residues. This CDR3 reads CSVAGSGLYNEQFF. For the CDR3, the DNA is TGCAGCGTTGCAGGGAGCGGGTTATACAATGAGCAGTTCTTC.

The chain combines TRBV27 with TRBJ1-2; D is perhaps TRBD1 (5 bases). The germline V and J ends were trimmed by 5 bases and 7 bases, with 14 bases remaining between them. Germline CDR1 and CDR2: MNHEY and SMNVEV (reference sequence). The CDR3 is 13 residues long. Here the CDR3 reads CASSPGQEGGYTF. The CDR3 DNA reads as TGTGCCAGCAGTCCCGGACAAGAAGGTGGCTACACCTTC.

This chain connects TRBV5-6 to TRBJ2-5; 8 positions match TRBD2. From germline, CDR1 is SGHDT and CDR2 YYEEEE. There are 15 residues in the CDR3. The V and J ends lost 4 bases and 1 base, in that order; junction bases with no gene match: 6. The CDR3 reads CASSLSAGVQETQYF. CDR3 bases: TGTGCCAGCAGCCTTTCAGCGGGAGTCCAAGAGACCCAGTACTTC. The variable domain in full, with the rest retrieved from reference TRBV5-6 and TRBJ2-5, is DAGVTQSPTHLIKTRGQQVTLRCSPKSGHDTVSWYQQALGQGPQFIFQYYEEEERQRGNFPDRFSGHQFPNYSSELNVNALLLGDSALYLCASSLSAGVQETQYFGPGTRLLVL.

The chain is built from TRBV7-9 and TRBJ2-2; possible D gene TRBD2, 5 bases. Trimming shortened V by 2 bases and J by 2 bases, and 15 bases separated the two germline ends. Germline-derived CDR1 and CDR2 are SEHNR and FQNEAQ (reference sequence). The CDR3 length is 17 residues. The CDR3: CASSLSVVGVNTGELFF. For the CDR3, the DNA is TGTGCCAGCAGCTTAAGCGTAGTCGGGGTAAACACCGGGGAGCTGTTTTTT.

This clone was seen once. This rearrangement joins TRBV14 to TRBJ1-4; no firm D call. The CDR3 sequence is 18 residues long. CDR1 is SGHDN, CDR2 FVKESK, per germline. V shed 1 base and J shed 0 bases, with 15 bases lying between them. DNA for the CDR3: TGTGCCAGCAGCCAAGGGTTCGAGAGACCGGCAACTAATGAAAAACTGTTTTTT. Amino acid sequence: CASSQGFERPATNEKLFF.

This sequence joins TRBV28 and TRBJ1-5, with a possible D match to TRBD1 (5 bases). The CDR3 totals 13 residues. Germline-derived CDR1 and CDR2 are MDHEN and SYDVKM. V lost 4 bases to trimming and J lost 2 bases, with 6 bases between them. In nucleotides, the CDR3 is TGTGCCAGCAGTTGGGGGGGCAATCAGCCCCAGCATTTT. Protein product: CASSWGGNQPQHF. Filled out from reference TRBV28 and TRBJ1-5, the complete variable domain reads DVKVTQSSRYLVKRTGEKVFLECVQDMDHENMFWYRQDPGLGLRLIYFSYDVKMKEKGDIPEGYSVSREKKERFSLILESASTNQTSMYLCASSWGGNQPQHFGDGTRLSIL.

V gene TRBV2 combines with J gene TRBJ2-4; no firm D call. There are 13 residues in the CDR3. The germline V gene encodes CDR1 SNHLY and CDR2 FYNNEI. The V end was cut by 7 bases, the J end by 3 bases, with 10 bases between. The CDR3 DNA sequence: TGTGCCAGCATCGGAGTCGACAAAAACATTCAGTACTTC. Translating gives CASIGVDKNIQYF.

CDR3 nucleotides: TGTGCCAGCAGTTTAAGTGACAGGGGGCTTTCTAATGAAAAACTGTTTTTT. Its translation: CASSLSDRGLSNEKLFF. The genes are TRBV28 and TRBJ1-4, with 10 bases aligning to TRBD1. The V gene end was trimmed by 2 bases and the J gene end by 3 bases; junction bases not matched to a gene: 6. The CDR3 totals 17 residues. Germline-derived CDR1 and CDR2 are MDHEN and SYDVKM.

The table lists this clone with a count of one. The rearrangement links TRBV19 to TRBJ2-3, with D tentatively TRBD2 (6 bases). The CDR3 is 15 amino acids. The germline V and J ends were trimmed by 9 bases and 4 bases, with 20 bases remaining between them. CDR1 LNHDA and CDR2 SQIVND come from the germline V gene (reference sequence). The CDR3 region has the DNA TGTGCCAGACCGTCAAGGTCGGGAGTGGCAGATACGCAGTATTTT. Its translation: CARPSRSGVADTQYF.

V is TRBV11-2 and J is TRBJ2-7; D gene ambiguous. Trimming took 3 bases from V and 6 from J, leaving 15 bases between them. CDR1 and CDR2 from the germline V gene are SGHAT and FQNNGV. The CDR3 has 14 residues. The CDR3 sequence is CASSLAAPATEQYF. CDR3 sequence (DNA): TGTGCCAGCAGCTTGGCGGCTCCGGCTACCGAGCAGTACTTC.

This chain connects TRBV5-6 to TRBJ2-7; D gene ambiguous. The CDR3 is 14 residues long. The germline V gene encodes CDR1 SGHDT and CDR2 YYEEEE. V gave up 2 bases and J gave up 0 bases, with 9 bases separating them. The CDR3 DNA is TGTGCCAGCAGCTTCGTTGCGCTCTCCTACGAGCAGTACTTC. Translation: CASSFVALSYEQYF.